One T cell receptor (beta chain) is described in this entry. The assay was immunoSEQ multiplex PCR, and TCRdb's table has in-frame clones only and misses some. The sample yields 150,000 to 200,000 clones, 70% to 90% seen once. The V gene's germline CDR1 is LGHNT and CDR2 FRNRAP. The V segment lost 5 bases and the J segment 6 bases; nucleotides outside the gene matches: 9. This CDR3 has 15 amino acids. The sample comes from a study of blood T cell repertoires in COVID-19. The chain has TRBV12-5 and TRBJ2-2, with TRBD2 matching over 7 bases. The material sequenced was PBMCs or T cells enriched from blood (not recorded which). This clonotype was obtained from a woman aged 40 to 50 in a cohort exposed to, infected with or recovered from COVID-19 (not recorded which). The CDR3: CASGLGLDASGELFF. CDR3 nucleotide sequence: TGTGCTAGTGGTCTAGGACTAGACGCTTCCGGGGAGCTGTTTTTT.